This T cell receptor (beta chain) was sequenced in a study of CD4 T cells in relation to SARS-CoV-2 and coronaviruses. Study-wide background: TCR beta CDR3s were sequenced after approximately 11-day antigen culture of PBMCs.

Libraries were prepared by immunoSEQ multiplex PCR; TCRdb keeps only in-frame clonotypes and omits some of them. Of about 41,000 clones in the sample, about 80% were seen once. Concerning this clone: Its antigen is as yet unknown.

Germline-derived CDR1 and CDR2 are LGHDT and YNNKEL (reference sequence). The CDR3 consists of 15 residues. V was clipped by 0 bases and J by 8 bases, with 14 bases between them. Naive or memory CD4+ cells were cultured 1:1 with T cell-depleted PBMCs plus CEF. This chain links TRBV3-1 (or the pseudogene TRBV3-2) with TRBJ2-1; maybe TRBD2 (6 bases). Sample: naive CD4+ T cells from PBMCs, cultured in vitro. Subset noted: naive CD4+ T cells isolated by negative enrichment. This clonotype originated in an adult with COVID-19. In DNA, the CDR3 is TGTGCCAGCAGCCAAGAGTTGGGCCGGGACTATGAGCAGTTCTTC. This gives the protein CASSQELGRDYEQFF.